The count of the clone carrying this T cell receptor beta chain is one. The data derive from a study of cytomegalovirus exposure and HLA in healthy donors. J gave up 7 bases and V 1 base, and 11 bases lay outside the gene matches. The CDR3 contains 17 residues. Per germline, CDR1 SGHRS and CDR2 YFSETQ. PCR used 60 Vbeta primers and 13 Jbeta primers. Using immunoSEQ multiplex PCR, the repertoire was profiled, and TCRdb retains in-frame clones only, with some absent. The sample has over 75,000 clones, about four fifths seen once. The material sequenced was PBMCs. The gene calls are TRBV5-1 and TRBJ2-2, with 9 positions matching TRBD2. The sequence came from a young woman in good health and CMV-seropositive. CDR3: CASSLSASGTAGGELFF. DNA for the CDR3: TGCGCCAGCAGCTTGTCAGCTAGCGGGACAGCAGGCGGGGAGCTGTTTTTT. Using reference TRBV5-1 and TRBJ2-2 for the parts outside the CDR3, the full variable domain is KAGVTQTPRYLIKTRGQQVTLSCSPISGHRSVSWYQQTPGQGLQFLFEYFSETQRNKGNFPGRFSGRQFSNSRSEMNVSTLELGDSALYLCASSLSASGTAGGELFFGEGSRLTVL.